This T cell receptor (beta chain) was identified in a study of tumor-infiltrating lymphocytes in primary liver carcinoma. Whole-study context: The neoplasms were of stage T1-T3 N0M0, with dimensions of roughly 4.2 to 10 cm across.

CDR1 and CDR2 from the germline V gene are SGHAT and FQNNGV. CDR3 size: 14 residues. Concerning this clonotype: Its cognate antigen is unknown. Sequence at one end of the junction differs from germline and may be a read error.

Blood RNA came from unsorted whole blood; germline DNA was also extracted. Whole-study results and caveats: Unsorted bulk samples meant CD4+ and CD8+ repertoires went uncompared. Tumor-adjacent and tumor-blood pairs shared less of their repertoires than tumor region pairs shared.

Constant-region priming of about 520 ng total RNA yielded TCR beta cDNA. Libraries of TCR beta came from three nested multiplex PCR rounds with slightly modified ARM-PCR. The opening two PCR rounds, roughly 11 cycles each, paired TRBV1-TRBV30 forward primers with a C-beta reverse primer. TCRdb analysed the multiplex PCR reads with MiXCR anew, one entry per CDR3 protein. Altogether approximately 310,000 distinct CDR3 sequences are present, over 55% being singletons, with the ten largest covering approximately 9.4%. This chain uses TRBV11-2 with TRBJ2-7, with 9 bases aligning to TRBD1. This receptor was identified in a man aged 40-49 years with primary liver carcinoma and hepatitis B virus infection. Sequencing used peripheral blood. The CDR3 loop is CAGSSRDREYEQYF. The CDR3, as DNA: TGTGCCGGCAGCTCCCGGGACAGGGAGTACGAGCAGTACTTC.